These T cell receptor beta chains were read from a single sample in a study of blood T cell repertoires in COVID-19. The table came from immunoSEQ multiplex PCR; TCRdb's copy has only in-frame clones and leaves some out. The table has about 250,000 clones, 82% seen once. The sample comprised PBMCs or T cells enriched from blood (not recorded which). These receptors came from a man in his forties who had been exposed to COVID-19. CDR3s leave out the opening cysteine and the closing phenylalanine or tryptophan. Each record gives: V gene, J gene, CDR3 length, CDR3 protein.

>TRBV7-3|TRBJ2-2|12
ASREYRDTGELF
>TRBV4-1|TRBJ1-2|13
ASSQGVEGVFGYT
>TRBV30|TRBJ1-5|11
AWGGNSNQPQH
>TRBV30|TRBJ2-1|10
AWRDRHNEQF
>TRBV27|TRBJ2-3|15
ASSLAGVGDPTDTQY
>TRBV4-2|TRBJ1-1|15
ASQKTWGSRLNTEAF
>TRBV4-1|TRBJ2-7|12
ASSQGGPVYEQY
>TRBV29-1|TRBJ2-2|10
SVDSGAGELF
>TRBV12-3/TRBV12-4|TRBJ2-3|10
ASSSSTDTQY
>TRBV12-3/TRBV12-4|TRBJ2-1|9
ASNAQGEQF
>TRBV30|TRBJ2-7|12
AWSSRGIGYEQY
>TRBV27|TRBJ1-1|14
ASSPDRDRGNTEAF
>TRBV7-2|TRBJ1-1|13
ASSLRTGASAEAF
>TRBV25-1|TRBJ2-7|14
ASSESVVQATYEQY
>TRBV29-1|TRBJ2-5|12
SVNGAGVGETQY
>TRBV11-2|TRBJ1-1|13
ASSPDRATYTEAF